This T cell receptor (beta chain) originates from a study of blood T cell repertoires in COVID-19. Across the whole study: Whether acute or convalescent, the COVID-19 samples came from the United States, Italy and Spain.

Sequencing was performed with immunoSEQ multiplex PCR; in TCRdb, only in-frame clones are kept and a portion is missing. The repertoire holds about 70,000 clones, with roughly 85% as singletons. The specimen was peripheral blood. This TCR was recovered from a man older than 75 with acute or convalescent COVID-19.

The CDR3 sequence: CASEVGRGAEAEQYF. The DNA for the CDR3 is TGTGCCTCCGAGGTCGGGCGGGGGGCAGAGGCCGAGCAGTACTTC. The chain joins TRBV6-5 to TRBJ2-7, with TRBD2 identical over 8 bases. Germline CDR1 MNHEY, CDR2 SVGAGI. The CDR3 runs to 15 residues. J was trimmed by 6 bases and V by 11 bases; bases with no gene match: 18.